The 29 T cell receptor beta chains below all came from one sample that was sequenced in a study of cytomegalovirus exposure and HLA in healthy donors. Clones were read by immunoSEQ multiplex PCR, and TCRdb kept only the in-frame ones, dropping some. The sample gives 55,000 to 70,000 clones, around 89% of which show up once; 1.7% is in the top ten. The sequenced sample consisted of PBMCs. Receptors originate from a young woman in good health and CMV-seronegative.

The chain recombines TRBV28 with TRBJ1-5, with 8 nucleotides matching TRBD1. CDR3 length: 15 residues. V was pared by 3 bases and J by 3 bases, with 4 bases of the junction left unmatched. CDR1 is MDHEN and CDR2 is SYDVKM in the germline V gene. CDR3 amino acids: CASSFWGQVNQPQHF. In nucleotides, the CDR3 is TGTGCCAGCAGTTTCTGGGGACAGGTCAATCAGCCCCAGCATTTT.

V usage is TRBV6-1 and J usage is TRBJ1-3; D gene uncertain. V was trimmed by 4 bases and J by 0 bases, leaving 13 bases between them. The CDR3 is 16 amino acids. Germline V lookup: CDR1 MNHNS, CDR2 SASEGT. CDR3 sequence (DNA): TGTGCCAGCAGTGCAGCGGGAGCCAGCTCTGGAAACACCATATATTTT. Protein product: CASSAAGASSGNTIYF.

This clone was seen a single time. The CDR3 region has the DNA TGTGCCAGCAGCTTAGTGGGAGACACCCAGTACTTC. It yields the protein CASSLVGDTQYF. V gene TRBV7-2 combines with J gene TRBJ2-5, with a tentative D call TRBD2 (5 bases). Trimming took off 1 base at V and 8 bases at J, with 8 bases between the two ends. This CDR3 comprises 12 residues. Germline V gives CDR1 SGHTA, CDR2 FQGNSA.

This chain links TRBV7-3 with TRBJ2-1; 9 bases are shared with TRBD2. CDR1 and CDR2 from the germline V gene are SGHTA and FQGTGA. V shed 5 bases and J 6 bases; nucleotides not matched to a gene: 11. CDR3 length: 16 amino acids. In DNA, the CDR3 is TGTGCCAGCAGCGCTCAGGGCGGGAGGGAGGCCAATGAGCAGTTCTTC. Translating it yields CASSAQGGREANEQFF.

This chain joins TRBV5-1 and TRBJ2-5; D is perhaps TRBD2 (5 bases). Germline values: CDR1 SGHRS, CDR2 YFSETQ. This CDR3 region has 17 residues. Trimming removed 7 bases from V and 5 bases from J, with 27 bases in between. CDR3 protein: CASQAQRAATGSETQYF. The CDR3 DNA reads TGCGCCAGCCAAGCCCAGAGGGCTGCAACTGGCTCGGAGACCCAGTACTTC. Full variable domain (outside the CDR3, taken from reference TRBV5-1 and TRBJ2-5): KAGVTQTPRYLIKTRGQQVTLSCSPISGHRSVSWYQQTPGQGLQFLFEYFSETQRNKGNFPGRFSGRQFSNSRSEMNVSTLELGDSALYLCASQAQRAATGSETQYFGPGTRLLVL.

This clone was picked up a small number of times. CDR3 bases: TGTGCCAGCACCACCGGGACAGCTTCCTACGAGCAGTACTTC. Its protein is CASTTGTASYEQYF. The chain uses TRBV7-6 and TRBJ2-7; 7 bases match TRBD1. Germline V gives CDR1 SGHVS, CDR2 FNYEAQ. V dropped 7 bases and J dropped 1; count of bases not matched to a gene: 7. CDR3 length equals 14 residues.

V usage is TRBV7-2 and J usage is TRBJ2-1, with TRBD1 identical over 7 bases. Germline values: CDR1 SGHTA, CDR2 FQGNSA. V lost 6 bases, J lost 0 bases, and 5 bases stayed unmatched. The CDR3 is 15 residues long. CDR3 DNA sequence: TGTGCCAGCAGGCCAACAGGGGACTCCTACAATGAGCAGTTCTTC. The encoded protein is CASRPTGDSYNEQFF.

This clone was recorded a few times. The chain carries TRBV18 and TRBJ1-3; TRBD1 matches 8 bases. The junction had 7 bases not matched to a gene; V was cut back by 4 bases and J by 2 bases. There are 16 residues in the CDR3. Germline assignment: CDR1 KGHSH and CDR2 LQKENI. As DNA, the CDR3 is TGTGCCAGCTCACGAGAAACAGGGGGACCTGGAAACACCATATATTTT. Translating it yields CASSRETGGPGNTIYF.

The chain uses TRBV6-6 and TRBJ2-3, with 10 bases matching TRBD2. Germline assignment: CDR1 MNHNY and CDR2 SVGAGI (reference sequence). The junction had 3 bases not matched to a gene; V was cut back by 4 bases and J by 2 bases. This CDR3 region has 15 residues. The CDR3 sequence is CASSSSGSFTDTQYF. The CDR3 nucleotides are TGTGCCAGCAGTTCTAGCGGGAGCTTCACAGATACGCAGTATTTT.

V gene TRBV25-1 combines with J gene TRBJ1-5, with unresolved D. Trimming took off 1 base at V and 1 base at J, with 8 bases between the two ends. Germline values: CDR1 MGHDK, CDR2 SYGVNS. The CDR3 sequence is 15 residues long. The chain's CDR3 is CASSESGMSNQPQHF. CDR3 bases: TGTGCCAGCAGTGAATCAGGAATGAGCAATCAGCCCCAGCATTTT. Full variable domain (remainder filled in from reference TRBV25-1 and TRBJ1-5): EADIYQTPRYLVIGTGKKITLECSQTMGHDKMYWYQQDPGMELHLIHYSYGVNSTEKGDLSSESTVSRIRTEHFPLTLESARPSHTSQYLCASSESGMSNQPQHFGDGTRLSIL.

The CDR3 DNA reads TGTGCCATCAGTGAACATGGGCGGGAGGGCCCAGCAGATACGCAGTATTTT. Its protein product is CAISEHGREGPADTQYF. V gene TRBV10-3 combines with J gene TRBJ2-3; 9 nucleotides align to TRBD2. Trimming removed 3 bases from V and 4 bases from J; junction bases left unmatched: 11. The CDR3 runs to 17 residues. Germline V lookup: CDR1 ENHRY, CDR2 SYGVKD.

The CDR3 DNA follows: TGTGCCAGTAGTATAGCTTCGACAGGCAACTATGGCTACACCTTC. Translation: CASSIASTGNYGYTF. The gene calls are TRBV19 and TRBJ1-2, with D perhaps TRBD1 (6 bases). V dropped 1 base and J dropped 2 bases, with 11 bases sitting between them. Germline V gives CDR1 LNHDA, CDR2 SQIVND (reference sequence). The CDR3 length is 15 residues.

The V call is TRBV6-9, the J call TRBJ2-1; TRBD1 might be the D (6 bases). In germline, CDR1 is MNHGY, CDR2 SVAAGI. The ends were cut back, 10 bases at V and 7 bases at J, with 44 bases in the middle. This CDR3 spans 22 amino acids. CDR3 amino acids: CANDLLSRTKKTFYRVCNEQFF. CDR3 sequence (DNA): TGTGCCAACGACCTACTATCGAGGACAAAAAAAACCTTCTACAGGGTTTGTAATGAGCAGTTCTTC.

V and J are TRBV27 and TRBJ2-5, with TRBD1 as a possible D gene (5 bases). The CDR3 is 14 amino acids. The V and J ends lost 3 bases and 4 bases respectively, with 12 bases between them. CDR1 and CDR2 (germline): MNHEY, SMNVEV (reference sequence). The CDR3 sequence is CASSFPREIETQYF. DNA for the CDR3: TGTGCCAGCAGTTTCCCCAGGGAAATAGAGACCCAGTACTTC.

The chain joins TRBV29-1 to TRBJ2-2, with TRBD1 identical over 8 bases. This CDR3 has 13 amino acids. Germline V gives CDR1 SQVTM, CDR2 ANQGSEA. J gave up 4 bases and V 7 bases, and 5 bases lay outside the gene matches. The CDR3 nucleotides read TGCAGCGCTAGGACAGGGACCACCGGGGAGCTGTTTTTT. Amino acids: CSARTGTTGELFF.

This clone has more than one count but fewer than ten. The chain employs TRBV19 and TRBJ2-7; no clear D. Trimming removed 1 base at V and 3 bases at J, with 10 bases between. Germline V CDR1 and CDR2: LNHDA, SQIVND (reference sequence). The CDR3 extends over 14 amino acids. The CDR3 region is CASSIAQHNYEQYF. In DNA, the CDR3 is TGTGCCAGTAGTATAGCACAGCATAACTACGAGCAGTACTTC.

The rearrangement joins TRBV5-1 to TRBJ2-1; D is possibly TRBD2 (6 bases). The germline CDR1 and CDR2 sequences are SGHRS and YFSETQ. The CDR3 loop spans 14 amino acids. V lost 4 bases and J 3 bases, leaving 11 bases between the germline ends. In DNA, the CDR3 is TGCGCCAGCAGCCCCCGGGAGTTCTACAATGAGCAGTTCTTC. It specifies CASSPREFYNEQFF.

The J gene is TRBJ1-2, the V gene TRBV6-6; tentatively, D is TRBD1 (5 bases). V lost 5 bases and J 3 bases, leaving 19 bases between the germline ends. The CDR3 is made up of 16 amino acids. Per the germline V gene, CDR1 is MNHNY and CDR2 is SVGAGI (reference sequence). CDR3 coding DNA: TGTGCCAGCAGTCCCTCGGGCAGCCCGGGGGACTATGGCTACACCTTC. Translated, it gives CASSPSGSPGDYGYTF.

V usage is TRBV5-1 and J usage is TRBJ1-1; TRBD1 matches at 9 bases. Germline trimming cut 3 bases from V and 5 bases from J; bases unmatched to any gene: 8. CDR3 length: 15 residues. Germline CDR1 SGHRS, CDR2 YFSETQ. The CDR3 here is CASSSRQGGITEAFF. As DNA, the CDR3 is TGCGCCAGCAGCTCCCGACAGGGGGGGATTACTGAAGCTTTCTTT.

The chain employs TRBV4-3 and TRBJ1-2; maybe TRBD1 (5 bases). Germline CDR1 is LGHNA and CDR2 is YSLEER. With 0 bases removed from V and 7 bases from J, the gap between germline ends came to 9 bases. This CDR3 contains 13 residues. CDR3 DNA: TGCGCCAGCAGCCAAGACAGGGTTAGTGGCTACACCTTC. Translating gives CASSQDRVSGYTF.

The V call is TRBV2, the J call TRBJ2-3; TRBD2 aligns across 10 bases. CDR3 size: 15 residues. Germline CDR1 reads SNHLY; CDR2 reads FYNNEI. The V segment lost 10 bases and the J segment 6 bases; nucleotides outside the gene matches: 13. The CDR3 reads CATPGVAGGSDTQYF. CDR3 DNA: TGTGCCACCCCGGGCGTAGCGGGGGGCTCTGATACGCAGTATTTT.

J is TRBJ2-1 and V is TRBV28, with D hard to call. V dropped 6 bases and J dropped 0 bases, with 9 bases sitting between them. CDR1 and CDR2 from the germline V gene are MDHEN and SYDVKM. The CDR3 contains 14 residues. CDR3 residues: CASRAASSYNEQFF. The CDR3 nucleotides read TGTGCCAGCAGGGCGGCCAGCTCCTACAATGAGCAGTTCTTC.

The V gene is TRBV9, the J gene TRBJ1-2; weak D call: TRBD1 (5 bases). Germline V gene sequence: CDR1 SGDLS, CDR2 YYNGEE. CDR3 length equals 15 residues. V lost 4 bases and J 1 base, leaving 14 bases between the germline ends. CDR3 sequence reads: CASSRVGASNYGYTF. CDR3 DNA sequence: TGTGCCAGCAGCCGGGTAGGGGCAAGTAACTATGGCTACACCTTC. The whole variable domain, filled in from reference TRBV9 and TRBJ1-2, reads DSGVTQTPKHLITATGQRVTLRCSPRSGDLSVYWYQQSLDQGLQFLIQYYNGEERAKGNILERFSAQQFPDLHSELNLSSLELGDSALYFCASSRVGASNYGYTFGSGTRLTVV.

The chain couples TRBV30 to TRBJ2-3; 7 bases line up with TRBD1. There are 14 residues in the CDR3. J was trimmed by 7 bases and V by 0 bases; bases with no gene match: 7. CDR1 is GTSNPN and CDR2 is SVGIG in the germline V gene (reference sequence). The CDR3 bases are TGTGCCTGGAGTGTAGGTAGGACAGGCCATACGCAGTATTTT. Its translation: CAWSVGRTGHTQYF.

The rearrangement links TRBV10-3 to TRBJ1-3; tentatively, D is TRBD1 (6 bases). V dropped 5 bases and J dropped 0 bases, with 17 bases sitting between them. Germline CDR1 ENHRY, CDR2 SYGVKD. The CDR3 spans 17 residues. The DNA for the CDR3 is TGTGCCATCAGTCAATGGGACACCTCTAGCTCTGGAAACACCATATATTTT. Translated: CAISQWDTSSSGNTIYF.

The V gene is TRBV9, the J gene TRBJ2-7; TRBD2 aligns across 10 bases. Germline assignment: CDR1 SGDLS and CDR2 YYNGEE. This CDR3 spans 15 amino acids. The junction had 3 bases not matched to a gene; V was cut back by 0 bases and J by 3 bases. CDR3 sequence: CASSVAPSGSYEQYF. The CDR3 coding sequence is TGTGCCAGCAGCGTAGCCCCTAGCGGGAGCTACGAGCAGTACTTC.

Only one count was recorded for this clone. The V call is TRBV23-1, the J call TRBJ2-7; D perhaps matches TRBD1 (5 bases). TRBV23-1 is known as an ORF, though its function is uncertain. CDR3 size: 14 residues. Trimming removed 4 bases at V and 5 bases at J, with 15 bases between. CDR3 in amino acids: CASSPPGWGHEQYF. Here the CDR3 DNA reads TGCGCCAGCAGTCCTCCCGGTTGGGGCCACGAGCAGTACTTC.

The chain couples TRBV5-1 to TRBJ2-2; 10 nucleotides agree with TRBD2. This CDR3 has 15 residues. Germline CDR1 SGHRS, CDR2 YFSETQ. The V segment lost 5 bases and the J segment 5 bases; nucleotides outside the gene matches: 6. The CDR3 region is CASRSGRGGTGELFF. CDR3 DNA sequence: TGCGCCAGCAGGAGCGGGAGGGGAGGGACCGGGGAGCTGTTTTTT.

The rearrangement joins TRBV27 to TRBJ1-4; 11 bases align to TRBD1. The CDR3 runs to 15 residues. V was pared by 5 bases and J by 3 bases, with 2 bases of the junction left unmatched. Germline V gives CDR1 MNHEY, CDR2 SMNVEV (reference sequence). In DNA form, the CDR3 reads TGTGCCAGCAGTGGACAGGGGGCACCTAATGAAAAACTGTTTTTT. Translating it yields CASSGQGAPNEKLFF.